Included here is one T cell receptor (beta chain) sequence, with context. Its antigen is as yet unknown. TCRdb's table, derived via immunoSEQ multiplex PCR, lists solely in-frame clones and lacks some. The table shows about 30,000 clones, with over 80% occurring only once. This sample was taken from a study of regulatory and conventional T cells in RAG deficiency. V gave up 7 bases and J gave up 1 base, with 26 bases separating them. Per germline, CDR1 MDHEN and CDR2 SYDVKM. This CDR3 is built from 19 residues. Regulatory T cells were sorted from blood as CD4+ CD25-high CD127-low cells. Regarding the study as a whole: In Omenn syndrome, Treg and Tconv repertoires overlapped >75%. Shannon entropy was markedly lower and Simpson indices higher in RAG-deficient patients than control T-cell subsets. Omenn syndrome and CID/AS patients had roughly 100-fold fewer unique Treg TCR beta sequences, versus about 10-fold elsewhere.

This sample was shared with a second study, whose subject was regulatory T cells. From that second work: Primers: 52 TRBV forward and 13 TRBJ reverse. Patient repertoires had restricted TRB V-J pairs and skewed V and J usage, most in Tregs.

This receptor was taken from a human donor in good health. The sample consisted of Tregs sorted from blood. V is TRBV28 and J is TRBJ1-5, with a tentative D call TRBD1 (5 bases). The CDR3 spells CASIRKRVRGFDSNQPQHF. The CDR3 DNA is TGTGCCAGCATCCGAAAAAGGGTGCGGGGGTTCGACAGCAATCAGCCCCAGCATTTT.